The next 16 T cell receptor beta chains were all read from a single sample in a study of blood T cell repertoires in COVID-19. Repertoires were generated with immunoSEQ multiplex PCR, while TCRdb's copy carries only in-frame clones and drops some. The table lists roughly 260,000 clones, around nine tenths of them singletons. Sequenced material: peripheral blood. These receptors all stem from a woman aged 40 to 49 who had recovered from COVID-19.

The chain employs TRBV3-1 (or the pseudogene TRBV3-2) and TRBJ1-6; D might be TRBD1 (5 bases). The CDR3 length is 15 residues. Germline V gene data show CDR1 as LGHDT and CDR2 as YNNKEL (reference sequence). Trimming removed 0 bases from V and 6 bases from J, with 9 bases in between. The CDR3: CASSQDLQVNSPLHF. The CDR3, as DNA: TGTGCCAGCAGCCAAGATCTACAGGTTAATTCACCCCTCCACTTT.

V gene TRBV7-6 combines with J gene TRBJ1-1, with 10 bases fitting TRBD1. V lost 5 bases and J lost 5; bases outside the gene matches: 11. The CDR3 consists of 16 residues. Germline V gene sequence: CDR1 SGHVS, CDR2 FNYEAQ. The CDR3 sequence: CASSTRRQGADTEAFF. CDR3 in DNA: TGTGCCAGCAGCACCCGACGACAGGGGGCTGATACTGAAGCTTTCTTT.

This clone was seen only once. The V and J genes are TRBV24-1 and TRBJ2-3; no reliable D call. CDR1 KGHDR and CDR2 SFDVKD come from the germline V gene. CDR3 length: 12 residues. Between the trimmed V and J ends, which lost 9 bases and 11 bases, there was a span of 17 bases. CDR3 in amino acids: CATYDSDRRQYF. CDR3 sequence (DNA): TGTGCCACCTATGATTCGGATCGGAGGCAGTATTTT.

The rearrangement links TRBV18 to TRBJ2-1; 9 bases map to TRBD2. V dropped 0 bases and J dropped 7; count of bases not matched to a gene: 7. Germline loops: CDR1 KGHSH, CDR2 LQKENI. The CDR3 runs 16 residues. CDR3 coding DNA: TGTGCCAGCTCACCACCGGTGACTAGCGGTCGTAATGAGCAGTTCTTC. It yields the protein CASSPPVTSGRNEQFF.

V usage is TRBV7-2 and J usage is TRBJ2-4; no reliable D call. The V end lost 5 bases, the J end lost 0 bases, and 14 bases lay between the germline ends. The germline gives CDR1 SGHTA, CDR2 FQGNSA. The CDR3 loop spans 16 amino acids. The DNA of the CDR3 is TGTGCCAGCAGCCCGACACCTGCCCTAGCCAAAAACATTCAGTACTTC. The encoded protein is CASSPTPALAKNIQYF.

This clone was picked up one time. This chain joins TRBV5-1 and TRBJ2-7; D ambiguous. Germline CDR1 SGHRS, CDR2 YFSETQ. Trimming shortened V by 0 bases and J by 0 bases, and 10 bases separated the two germline ends. The CDR3 runs to 15 residues. The CDR3 spells CASSLVSVSSYEQYF. The CDR3 DNA sequence: TGCGCCAGCAGCTTGGTCTCGGTGAGCTCCTACGAGCAGTACTTC.

In regard to this clone: The identical CDR3 is also encoded by other nucleotide sequences in the sample. The CDR3 loop reads CATSGTGGAGETQYF. CDR3 in DNA: TGTGCCACCAGCGGGACAGGGGGCGCGGGGGAGACCCAGTACTTC. J is TRBJ2-5 and V is TRBV24-1, with 12 bases identical to TRBD1. V was clipped by 7 bases and J by 5 bases; unmatched bases: 7. The germline V gene has CDR1 KGHDR and CDR2 SFDVKD. This CDR3 comprises 15 residues.

This chain joins TRBV7-8 and TRBJ1-1; 9 nucleotides align to TRBD1. V gave up 5 bases and J gave up 1 base; unmatched junction bases: 11. The V gene's germline CDR1 is SGHVS and CDR2 FQNEAQ. The CDR3 extends over 17 amino acids. CDR3 protein: CASSPGQGGFGNTEAFF. The CDR3 DNA is TGTGCCAGCAGCCCGGGACAGGGAGGTTTTGGGAACACTGAAGCTTTCTTT.

The chain is built from TRBV6-1 and TRBJ1-4, with a tentative D call TRBD1 (5 bases). Per the germline V gene, CDR1 is MNHNS and CDR2 is SASEGT. The V and J ends lost 3 bases and 8 bases respectively, with 16 bases between them. The length of the CDR3 is 15 residues. The CDR3 DNA follows: TGTGCCAGCAGTGACGGAACAGGATCGTGGGAAAAACTGTTTTTT. It encodes CASSDGTGSWEKLFF.

The chain couples TRBV7-9 to TRBJ1-6, with unresolved D. Germline V lookup: CDR1 SEHNR, CDR2 FQNEAQ (reference sequence). CDR3 length equals 12 residues. Trimming stripped 3 bases from V and 7 bases from J, with 4 bases between. CDR3 sequence reads: CASSFRNSPLHF. DNA for the CDR3: TGTGCCAGCAGCTTCCGGAATTCACCCCTCCACTTT. The full variable domain, its missing parts supplied by reference TRBV7-9 and TRBJ1-6, is DTGVSQNPRHKITKRGQNVTFRCDPISEHNRLYWYRQTLGQGPEFLTYFQNEAQLEKSRLLSDRFSAERPKGSFSTLEIQRTEQGDSAMYLCASSFRNSPLHFGNGTRLTVT.

The genes are TRBV11-2 and TRBJ2-7; 7 nucleotides agree with TRBD1. Trimming removed 1 base from V and 3 bases from J; junction bases left unmatched: 6. The CDR3 extends over 15 amino acids. CDR1 and CDR2 (germline): SGHAT, FQNNGV. For the CDR3, the DNA is TGTGCCAGCAGCTTAGTTCTAGGGGGCGTCTACGAGCAGTACTTC. It is translated as CASSLVLGGVYEQYF.

The chain uses TRBV19 and TRBJ1-1, with D uncertain. There are 11 residues in the CDR3. CDR1 and CDR2 (germline): LNHDA, SQIVND (reference sequence). V was trimmed by 6 bases and J by 5 bases, leaving 7 bases between them. For the CDR3, the DNA is TGTGCCAGTAGACGGGGAACTGAAGCTTTCTTT. This encodes CASRRGTEAFF. Combining the CDR3 with reference TRBV19 and TRBJ1-1 gives the whole variable domain DGGITQSPKYLFRKEGQNVTLSCEQNLNHDAMYWYRQDPGQGLRLIYYSQIVNDFQKGDIAEGYSVSREKKESFPLTVTSAQKNPTAFYLCASRRGTEAFFGQGTRLTVV.

The V gene is TRBV9, the J gene TRBJ1-3; 10 bases match TRBD1. This CDR3 contains 15 residues. V lost 3 bases to trimming and J lost 4 bases; unmatched junction nucleotides: 4. CDR1 is SGDLS and CDR2 is YYNGEE in the germline V gene. CDR3 region: CASSAGQGIGNTIYF. DNA of the CDR3: TGTGCCAGCAGCGCGGGACAGGGGATCGGAAACACCATATATTTT.

The rearrangement uses TRBV7-2 and TRBJ2-1; a weak D match, TRBD2 (6 bases). CDR1 and CDR2 (germline): SGHTA, FQGNSA. The CDR3 totals 16 residues. V lost 7 bases and J lost 0, with 16 bases in between. The CDR3 DNA sequence: TGTGCCAGCACCCGGTTGGGGGGTAGCTCCTACAATGAGCAGTTCTTC. Amino acids: CASTRLGGSSYNEQFF.

CDR3 amino acids: CASSPQGGIQETQYF. DNA of the CDR3: TGTGCCAGTAGTCCCCAAGGAGGGATCCAAGAGACCCAGTACTTC. V gene TRBV19 combines with J gene TRBJ2-5; D possibly corresponds to TRBD2 (6 bases). CDR1 is LNHDA and CDR2 is SQIVND in the germline V gene (reference sequence). Between the trimmed V and J ends, which lost 5 bases and 1 base, there was a span of 14 bases. CDR3 length: 15 amino acids.

The rearrangement links TRBV12-3 or TRBV12-4 to TRBJ1-2; TRBD1 might be the D (5 bases). The CDR3 spans 13 residues. V lost 3 bases to trimming and J lost 1 base, with 6 bases between them. The CDR3 DNA reads TGTGCCAGCAGTTTGACAGATAACTATGGCTACACCTTC. It specifies CASSLTDNYGYTF.